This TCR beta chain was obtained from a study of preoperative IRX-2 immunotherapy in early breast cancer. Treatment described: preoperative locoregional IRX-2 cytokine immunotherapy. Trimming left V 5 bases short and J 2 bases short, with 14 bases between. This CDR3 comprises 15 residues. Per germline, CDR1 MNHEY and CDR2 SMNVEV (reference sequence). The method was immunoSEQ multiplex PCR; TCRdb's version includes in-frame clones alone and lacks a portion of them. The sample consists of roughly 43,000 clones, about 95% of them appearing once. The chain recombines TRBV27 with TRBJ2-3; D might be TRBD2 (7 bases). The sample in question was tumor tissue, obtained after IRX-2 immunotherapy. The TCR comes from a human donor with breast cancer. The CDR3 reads CASSPGEGNTDTQYF. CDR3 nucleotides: TGTGCCAGCAGTCCAGGGGAGGGAAACACAGATACGCAGTATTTT.